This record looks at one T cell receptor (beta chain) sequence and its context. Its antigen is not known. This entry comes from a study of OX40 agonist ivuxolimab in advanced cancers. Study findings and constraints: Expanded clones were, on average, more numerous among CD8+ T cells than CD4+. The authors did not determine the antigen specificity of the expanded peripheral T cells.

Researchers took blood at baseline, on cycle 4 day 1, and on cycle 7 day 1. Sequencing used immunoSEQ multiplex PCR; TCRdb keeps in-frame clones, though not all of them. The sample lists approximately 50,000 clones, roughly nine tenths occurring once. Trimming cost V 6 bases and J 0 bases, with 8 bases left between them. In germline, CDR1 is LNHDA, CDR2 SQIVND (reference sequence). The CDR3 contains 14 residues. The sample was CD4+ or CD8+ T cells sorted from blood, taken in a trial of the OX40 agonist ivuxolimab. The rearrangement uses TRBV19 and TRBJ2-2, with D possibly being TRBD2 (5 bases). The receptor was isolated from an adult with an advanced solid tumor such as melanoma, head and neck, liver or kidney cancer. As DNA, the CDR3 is TGTGCCAGTAGGGAACTAGCGAACACCGGGGAGCTGTTTTTT. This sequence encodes CASRELANTGELFF.